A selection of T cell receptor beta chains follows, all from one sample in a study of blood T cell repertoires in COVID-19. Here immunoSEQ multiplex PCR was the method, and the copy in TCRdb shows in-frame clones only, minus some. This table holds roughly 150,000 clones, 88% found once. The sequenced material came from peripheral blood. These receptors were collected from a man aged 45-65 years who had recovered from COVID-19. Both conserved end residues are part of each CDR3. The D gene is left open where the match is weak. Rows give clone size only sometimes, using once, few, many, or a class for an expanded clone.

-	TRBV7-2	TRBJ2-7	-	CASSSNRLYEQYF	TGTGCCAGCAGCTCTAATAGACTCTACGAGCAGTACTTC
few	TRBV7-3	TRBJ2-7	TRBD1	CASSSGTGSGNEQYF	TGTGCCAGCAGCTCCGGGACAGGGTCTGGAAACGAGCAGTACTTC
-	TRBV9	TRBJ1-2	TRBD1	CASSAQQGDDGYTF	TGTGCCAGCAGCGCGCAACAGGGGGATGATGGCTACACCTTC
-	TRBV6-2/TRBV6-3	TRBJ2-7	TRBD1	CASSDRAYEQYF	TGTGCCAGCAGCGACAGGGCCTACGAGCAGTACTTC
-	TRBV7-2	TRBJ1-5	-	CASSDSLNQPQHF	TGTGCCAGCAGCGACAGCCTCAATCAGCCCCAGCATTTT
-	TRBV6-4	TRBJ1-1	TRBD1	CASSEGDRGTEAFF	TGTGCCAGCAGTGAAGGGGACAGGGGGACTGAAGCTTTCTTT
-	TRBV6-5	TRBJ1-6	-	CASSTNFNSPLHF	TGTGCCAGCAGTACAAATTTTAATTCACCCCTCCACTTT
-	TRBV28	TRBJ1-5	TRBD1	CASSFFQGQGSQPQHF	TGTGCCAGCAGTTTCTTCCAGGGACAGGGGAGTCAGCCCCAGCATTTT
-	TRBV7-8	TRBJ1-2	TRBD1	CASSYPGQGPSYTF	TGTGCCAGCAGCTACCCGGGACAGGGGCCCAGCTACACCTTC
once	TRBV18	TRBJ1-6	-	CASSPRNTVSPLHF	TGTGCCAGCTCACCACGAAATACGGTATCACCCCTCCACTTT
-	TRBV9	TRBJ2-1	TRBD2	CASSVGAGGSSYNEQFF	TGTGCCAGCAGCGTAGGAGCGGGGGGGAGCTCCTACAATGAGCAGTTCTTC
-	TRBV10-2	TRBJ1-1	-	CASSEYIQGSLNTEAFF	TGCGCCAGCAGTGAGTATATACAGGGATCCCTAAACACTGAAGCTTTCTTT
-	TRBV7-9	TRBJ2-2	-	CASSAPGLVTGELFF	TGTGCCAGCAGCGCCCCGGGACTGGTAACCGGGGAGCTGTTTTTT
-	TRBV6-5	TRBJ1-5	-	CASHPDRDQPQHF	TGTGCCAGTCACCCCGACCGGGATCAGCCCCAGCATTTT
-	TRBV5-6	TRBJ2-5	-	CASSLAPWAETQYF	TGTGCCAGCAGCTTGGCCCCCTGGGCGGAGACCCAGTACTTC
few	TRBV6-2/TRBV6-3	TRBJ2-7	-	CASSYSARYEQYF	TGTGCCAGCAGTTACTCGGCACGCTACGAGCAGTACTTC
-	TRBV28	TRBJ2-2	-	CASGFNTGELFF	TGTGCCAGCGGCTTCAACACCGGGGAGCTGTTTTTT
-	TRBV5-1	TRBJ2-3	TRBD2	CASSLAVAGGPASQYF	TGCGCCAGCAGCTTGGCGGTAGCGGGAGGCCCCGCGTCGCAGTATTTT
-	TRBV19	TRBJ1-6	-	CASATIAGARNSPLHF	TGTGCCAGTGCGACGATTGCGGGGGCTCGTAATTCACCCCTCCACTTT
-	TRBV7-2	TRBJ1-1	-	CASSLVYTGQEAFF	TGTGCCAGCAGCTTAGTTTATACAGGACAAGAAGCTTTCTTT
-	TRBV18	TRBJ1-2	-	CASSPSYGYTF	TGTGCCAGCTCTCCGAGCTATGGCTACACCTTC
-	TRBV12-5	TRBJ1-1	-	CASGLVLGRADTEAFF	TGTGCTAGTGGTTTGGTACTTGGCAGGGCGGACACTGAAGCTTTCTTT
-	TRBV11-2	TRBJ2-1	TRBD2	CASSSRTSGLNEQFF	TGTGCCAGCAGCTCCAGGACTAGCGGGCTCAATGAGCAGTTCTTC